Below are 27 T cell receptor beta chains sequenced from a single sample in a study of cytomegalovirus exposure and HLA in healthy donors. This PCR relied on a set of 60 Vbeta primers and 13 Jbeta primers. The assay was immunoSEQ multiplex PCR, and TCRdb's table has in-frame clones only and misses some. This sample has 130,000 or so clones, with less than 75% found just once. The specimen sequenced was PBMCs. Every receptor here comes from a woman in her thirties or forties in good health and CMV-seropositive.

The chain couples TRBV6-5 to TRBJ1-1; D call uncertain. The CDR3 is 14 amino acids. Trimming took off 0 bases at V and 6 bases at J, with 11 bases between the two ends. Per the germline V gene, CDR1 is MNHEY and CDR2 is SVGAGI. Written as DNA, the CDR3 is TGTGCCAGCAGTTACTCGGCGGGCCAGCCTGAAGCTTTCTTT. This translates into CASSYSAGQPEAFF.

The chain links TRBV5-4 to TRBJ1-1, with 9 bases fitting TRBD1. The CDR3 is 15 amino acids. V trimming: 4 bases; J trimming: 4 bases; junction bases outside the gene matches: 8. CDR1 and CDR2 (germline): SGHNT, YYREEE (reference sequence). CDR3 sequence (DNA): TGTGCCAGCAGCGACGGGACAGGGTGGGGCACTGAAGCTTTCTTT. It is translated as CASSDGTGWGTEAFF.

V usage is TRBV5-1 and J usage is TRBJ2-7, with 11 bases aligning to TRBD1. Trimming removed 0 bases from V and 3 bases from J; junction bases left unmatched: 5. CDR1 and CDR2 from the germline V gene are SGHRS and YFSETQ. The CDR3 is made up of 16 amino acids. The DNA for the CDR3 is TGCGCCAGCAGCTTGGTAGGGGGACAGGGGGTCTACGAGCAGTACTTC. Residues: CASSLVGGQGVYEQYF.

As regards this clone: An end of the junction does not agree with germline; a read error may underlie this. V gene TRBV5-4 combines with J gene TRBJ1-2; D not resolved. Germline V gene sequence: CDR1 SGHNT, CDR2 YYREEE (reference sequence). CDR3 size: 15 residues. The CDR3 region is CASTLGGEVDDGYTF. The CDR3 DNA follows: TGTGCCAGCACCTTGGGTGGGGAGGTAGACGATGGCTACACCTTC. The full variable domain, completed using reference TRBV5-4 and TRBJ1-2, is ETGVTQSPTHLIKTRGQQVTLRCSSQSGHNTVSWYQQALGQGPQFIFQYYREEENGRGNFPPRFSGLQFPNYSSELNVNALELDDSALYLCASTLGGEVDDGYTFGSGTRLTVV.

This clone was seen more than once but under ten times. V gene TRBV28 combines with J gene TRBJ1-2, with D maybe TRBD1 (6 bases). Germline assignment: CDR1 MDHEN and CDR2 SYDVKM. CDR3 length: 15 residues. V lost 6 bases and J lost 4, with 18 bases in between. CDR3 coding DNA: TGTGCCAGCAGCCTCTTGAGGGGGACGGGCTATGGCTACACCTTC. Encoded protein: CASSLLRGTGYGYTF.

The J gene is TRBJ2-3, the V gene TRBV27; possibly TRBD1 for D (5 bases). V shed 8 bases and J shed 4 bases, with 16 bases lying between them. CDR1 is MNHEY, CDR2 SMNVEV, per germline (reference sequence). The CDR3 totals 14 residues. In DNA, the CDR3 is TGTGCCAGCTGGGGTGACAGAAGAGCAGATACGCAGTATTTT. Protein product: CASWGDRRADTQYF.

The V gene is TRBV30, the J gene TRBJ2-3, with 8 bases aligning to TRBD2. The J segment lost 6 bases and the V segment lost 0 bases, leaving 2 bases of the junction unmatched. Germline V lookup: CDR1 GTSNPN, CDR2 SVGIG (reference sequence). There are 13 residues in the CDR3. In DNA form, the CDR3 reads TGTGCCTGGAGTGTCGGGGGGGCCGATACGCAGTATTTT. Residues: CAWSVGGADTQYF. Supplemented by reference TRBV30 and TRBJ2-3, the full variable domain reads SQTIHQWPATLVQPVGSPLSLECTVEGTSNPNLYWYRQAAGRGLQLLFYSVGIGQISSEVPQNLSASRPQDRQFILSSKKLLLSDSGFYLCAWSVGGADTQYFGPGTRLTVL.

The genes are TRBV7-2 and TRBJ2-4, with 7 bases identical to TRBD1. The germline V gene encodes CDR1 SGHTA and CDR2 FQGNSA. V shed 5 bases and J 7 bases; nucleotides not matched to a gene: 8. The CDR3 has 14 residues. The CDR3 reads CASSIGTVENIQYF. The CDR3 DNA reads TGTGCCAGCAGCATCGGGACAGTTGAGAACATTCAGTACTTC.

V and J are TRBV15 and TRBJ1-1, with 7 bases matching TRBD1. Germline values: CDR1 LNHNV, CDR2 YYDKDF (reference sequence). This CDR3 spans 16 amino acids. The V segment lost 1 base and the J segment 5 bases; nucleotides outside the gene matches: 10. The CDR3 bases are TGTGCCACCAGCAGAGGGGGACAGACTCAAGGGACTGAAGCTTTCTTT. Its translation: CATSRGGQTQGTEAFF.

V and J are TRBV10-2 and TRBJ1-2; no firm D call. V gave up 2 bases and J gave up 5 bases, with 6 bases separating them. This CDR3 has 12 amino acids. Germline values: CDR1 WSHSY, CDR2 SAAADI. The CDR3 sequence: CASSEKIYGYTF. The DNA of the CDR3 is TGCGCCAGCAGTGAGAAAATATATGGCTACACCTTC.

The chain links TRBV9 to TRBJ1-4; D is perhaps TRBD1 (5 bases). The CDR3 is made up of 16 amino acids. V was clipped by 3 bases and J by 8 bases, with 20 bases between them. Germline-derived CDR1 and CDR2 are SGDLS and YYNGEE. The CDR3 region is CASSGSEPGGAEKLFF. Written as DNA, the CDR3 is TGTGCCAGCAGCGGATCCGAACCCGGGGGAGCAGAAAAACTGTTTTTT.

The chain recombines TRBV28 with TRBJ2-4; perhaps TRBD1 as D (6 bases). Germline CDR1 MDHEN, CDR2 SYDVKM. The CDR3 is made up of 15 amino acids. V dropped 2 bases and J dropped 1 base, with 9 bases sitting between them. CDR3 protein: CASSLQGNAKNIQYF. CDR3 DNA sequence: TGTGCCAGCAGTTTACAGGGGAATGCCAAAAACATTCAGTACTTC.

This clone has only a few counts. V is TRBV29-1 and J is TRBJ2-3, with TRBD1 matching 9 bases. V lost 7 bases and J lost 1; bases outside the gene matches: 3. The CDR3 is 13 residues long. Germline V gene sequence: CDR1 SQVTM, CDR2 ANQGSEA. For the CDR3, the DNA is TGCAGCGGACAGGGGGACCGCACAGATACGCAGTATTTT. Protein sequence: CSGQGDRTDTQYF.

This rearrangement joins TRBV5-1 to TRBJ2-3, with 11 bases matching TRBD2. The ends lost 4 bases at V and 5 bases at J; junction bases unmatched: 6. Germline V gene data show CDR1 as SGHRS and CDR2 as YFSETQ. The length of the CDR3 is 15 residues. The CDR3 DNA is TGCGCCAGCAGCCCGCTAGCGGGGGGTGGAGATACGCAGTATTTT. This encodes CASSPLAGGGDTQYF.

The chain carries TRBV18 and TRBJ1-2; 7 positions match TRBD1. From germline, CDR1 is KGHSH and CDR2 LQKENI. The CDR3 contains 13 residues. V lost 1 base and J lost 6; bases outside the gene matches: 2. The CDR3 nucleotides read TGTGCCAGCTCACCACTCACAGGGGATGGCTACACCTTC. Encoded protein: CASSPLTGDGYTF.

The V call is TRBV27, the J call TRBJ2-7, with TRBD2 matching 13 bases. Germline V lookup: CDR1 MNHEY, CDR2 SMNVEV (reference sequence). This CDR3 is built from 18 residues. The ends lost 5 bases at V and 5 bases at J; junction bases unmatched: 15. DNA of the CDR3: TGTGCCAGCAGTAATTCCAGGTCGGGACTAGCGGGATTGAACGAGCAGTACTTC. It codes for CASSNSRSGLAGLNEQYF.

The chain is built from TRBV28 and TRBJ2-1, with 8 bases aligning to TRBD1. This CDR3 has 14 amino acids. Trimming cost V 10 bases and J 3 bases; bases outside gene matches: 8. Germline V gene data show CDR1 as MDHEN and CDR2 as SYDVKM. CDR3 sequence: CATVAGGSYNEQFF. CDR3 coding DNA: TGTGCCACCGTGGCAGGGGGCAGCTACAATGAGCAGTTCTTC.

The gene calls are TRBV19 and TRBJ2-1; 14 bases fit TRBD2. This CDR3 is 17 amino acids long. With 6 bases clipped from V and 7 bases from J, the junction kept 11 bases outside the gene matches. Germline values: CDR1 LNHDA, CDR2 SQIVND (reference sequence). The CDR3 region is CASSTSGTSGRSNEQFF. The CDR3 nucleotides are TGTGCCAGTAGCACATCCGGGACTAGCGGGAGAAGTAATGAGCAGTTCTTC.

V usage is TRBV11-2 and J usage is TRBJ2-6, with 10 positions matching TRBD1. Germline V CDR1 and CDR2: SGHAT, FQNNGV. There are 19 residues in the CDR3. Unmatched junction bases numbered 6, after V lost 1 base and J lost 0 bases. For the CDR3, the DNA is TGTGCCAGCAGCTTAGGTTTAGGACAGGGGGTCTCTGGGGCCAACGTCCTGACTTTC. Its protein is CASSLGLGQGVSGANVLTF.

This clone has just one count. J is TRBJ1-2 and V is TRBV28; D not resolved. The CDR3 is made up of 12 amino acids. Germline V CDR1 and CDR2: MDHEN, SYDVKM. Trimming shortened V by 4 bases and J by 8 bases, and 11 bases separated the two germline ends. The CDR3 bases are TGTGCCAGCAGTTCTGTCACGCGGGGCTACACCTTC. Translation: CASSSVTRGYTF.

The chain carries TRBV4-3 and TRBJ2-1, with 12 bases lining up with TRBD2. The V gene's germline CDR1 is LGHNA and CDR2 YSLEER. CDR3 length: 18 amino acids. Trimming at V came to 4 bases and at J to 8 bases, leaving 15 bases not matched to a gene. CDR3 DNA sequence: TGCGCCAGCAGCCGCCAACTGATGACTAGCGGGAGTAGATATGAGCAGTTCTTC. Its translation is CASSRQLMTSGSRYEQFF.

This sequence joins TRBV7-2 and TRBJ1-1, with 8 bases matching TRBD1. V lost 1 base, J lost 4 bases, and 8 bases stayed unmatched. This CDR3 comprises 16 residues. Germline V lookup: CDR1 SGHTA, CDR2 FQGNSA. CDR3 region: CASSLGPNTGGTEAFF. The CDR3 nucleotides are TGTGCCAGCAGCTTAGGGCCTAATACAGGGGGCACTGAAGCTTTCTTT.

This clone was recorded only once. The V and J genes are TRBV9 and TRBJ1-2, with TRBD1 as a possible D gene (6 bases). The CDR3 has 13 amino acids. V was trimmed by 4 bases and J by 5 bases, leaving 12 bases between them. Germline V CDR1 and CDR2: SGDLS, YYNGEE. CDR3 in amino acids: CASSSTGKYGYTF. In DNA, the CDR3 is TGTGCCAGCAGCTCCACAGGGAAATATGGCTACACCTTC.

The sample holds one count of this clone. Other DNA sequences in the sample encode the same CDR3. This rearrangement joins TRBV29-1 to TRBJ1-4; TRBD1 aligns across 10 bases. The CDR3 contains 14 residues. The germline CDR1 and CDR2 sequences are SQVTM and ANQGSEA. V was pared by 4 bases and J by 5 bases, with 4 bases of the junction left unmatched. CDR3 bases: TGCAGCGTTGGTGGGGGACAGGGGAATGAAAAACTGTTTTTT. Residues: CSVGGGQGNEKLFF.

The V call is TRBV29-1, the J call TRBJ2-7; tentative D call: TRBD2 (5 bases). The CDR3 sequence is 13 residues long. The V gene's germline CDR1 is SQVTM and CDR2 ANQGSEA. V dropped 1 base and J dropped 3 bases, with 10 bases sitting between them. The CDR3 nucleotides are TGCAGCGTTGAAGGTGGTCGGGGCTACGAGCAGTACTTC. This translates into CSVEGGRGYEQYF.

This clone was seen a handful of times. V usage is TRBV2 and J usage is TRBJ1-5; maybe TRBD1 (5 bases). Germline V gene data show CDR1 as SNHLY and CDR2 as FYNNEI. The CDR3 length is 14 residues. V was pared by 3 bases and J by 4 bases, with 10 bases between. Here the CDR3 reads CASSEVGVNQPQHF. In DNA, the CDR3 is TGTGCCAGCAGTGAGGTAGGGGTGAATCAGCCCCAGCATTTT. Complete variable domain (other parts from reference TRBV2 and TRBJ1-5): EPEVTQTPSHQVTQMGQEVILRCVPISNHLYFYWYRQILGQKVEFLVSFYNNEISEKSEIFDDQFSVERPDGSNFTLKIRSTKLEDSAMYFCASSEVGVNQPQHFGDGTRLSIL.

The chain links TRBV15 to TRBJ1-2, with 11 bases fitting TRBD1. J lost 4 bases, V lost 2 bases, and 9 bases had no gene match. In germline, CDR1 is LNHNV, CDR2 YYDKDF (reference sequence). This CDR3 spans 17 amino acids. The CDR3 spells CATSRSGQGAWGYGYTF. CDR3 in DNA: TGTGCCACCAGCAGATCCGGACAGGGGGCATGGGGCTATGGCTACACCTTC.